This T cell receptor beta chain was identified in a study of CXCR3-negative and CXCR3-positive naive CD8 T cells. Looking at the study overall: Approximately 130 million TRB reads were obtained overall (about 1.5 +/- 0.3 million per library). Points from the study as a whole: Fresh PBMCs went into most assays, and CXCR3 expression partly declined after cryopreservation. A higher hydrophobicity marked the TRB CDR3s of CXCR3-positive naive cells versus CXCR3-negative naive cells. Memory CD8+ cells had much lower diversity, and both naive subsets had comparably high diversity.

The method, 5' RACE with UMI labels, was used to prepare the TRB cDNA libraries. TCRdb reprocessed the 5' RACE reads; each CDR3 protein has one entry and no DNA is given. The listing contains 150,000 to 180,000 distinct CDR3 sequences. Identification of naive CD8+ T cells rested on CD45RO-CCR7+CD27+CD95- status. With regard to this clonotype: As yet, its antigen is unknown.

Source material: naive CXCR3+ CD8+ T cells from blood. Subset described: CD45RO-CCR7+CD27+CD95- naive CD8+ T cells expressing CXCR3 (TNR3+). This receptor was taken from a human donor in good health. Some clones in this sample may be carry-over from other donors' samples.

The CDR3 is CASSQELRDYNEQFF. The chain links TRBV4-1 to TRBJ2-1; without DNA, the TCRdb call of TRBD1 cannot be checked. Looked up from germline, CDR1 is MGHRA and CDR2 is YSYEKL. The CDR3 runs to 15 residues.